This T cell receptor (beta chain) was sequenced in a study of chemoradiotherapy in HPV16-positive cancers. Study-level information: A couple of HPV16-positive patients' cells yielded candidate HPV-specific clones and common motifs.

Repertoires were sampled repeatedly during chemoradiotherapy. Germline V CDR1 and CDR2: SGDLS, YYNGEE. With 3 bases clipped from V and 3 bases from J, the junction kept 14 bases outside the gene matches. This CDR3 spans 19 amino acids. In regard to this clone: Its specificity is unknown.

The assay was immunoSEQ multiplex PCR, and TCRdb's table has in-frame clones only and misses some. The sample lists 9,000 to 13,000 clones, 91% occurring once. Study results and caveats: Non-HPV-specific T cells did not expand in tumors during treatment, whereas candidate HPV-specific clones and E7-related motifs did. HPV-responsive T-cell expansion during chemoradiotherapy was linked to improved recurrence-free survival in HPV16-positive patients.

The chain couples TRBV9 to TRBJ2-5; 13 bases map to TRBD2. This clonotype originated in a human donor with HPV-associated anogenital cancer. Sequenced material: blood, taken from a patient who underwent chemoradiotherapy. The CDR3 sequence: CASSGNPVRLAGGEETQYF. CDR3 coding DNA: TGTGCCAGCAGCGGAAATCCGGTTCGACTAGCGGGGGGTGAAGAGACCCAGTACTTC.